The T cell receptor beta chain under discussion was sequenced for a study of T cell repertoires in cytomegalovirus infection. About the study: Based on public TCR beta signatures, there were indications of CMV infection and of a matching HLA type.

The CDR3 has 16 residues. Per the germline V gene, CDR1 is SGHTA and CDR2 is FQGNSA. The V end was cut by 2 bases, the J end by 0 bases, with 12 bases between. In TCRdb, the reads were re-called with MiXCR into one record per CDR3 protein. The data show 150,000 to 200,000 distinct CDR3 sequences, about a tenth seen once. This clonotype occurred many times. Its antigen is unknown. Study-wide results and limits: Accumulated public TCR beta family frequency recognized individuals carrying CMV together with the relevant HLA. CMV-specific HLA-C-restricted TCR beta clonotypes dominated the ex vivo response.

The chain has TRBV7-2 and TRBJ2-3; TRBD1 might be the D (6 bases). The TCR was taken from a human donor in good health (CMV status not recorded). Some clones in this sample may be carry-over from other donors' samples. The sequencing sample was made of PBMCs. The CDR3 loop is CASSLTRGSSTDTQYF. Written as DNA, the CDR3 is TGTGCCAGCAGCTTAACCAGGGGCTCTAGCACAGATACGCAGTATTTT.